Below are 30 T cell receptor beta chains sequenced from a single sample in a study of beta chain features in type 1 diabetes. The whole isolated RNA underwent reverse transcription, so sequencing captured expressed TCRB transcripts. Using immunoSEQ multiplex PCR, the repertoire was profiled, and TCRdb retains in-frame clones only, with some absent. The sample lists under 450,000 clones, approximately 16% occurring once. The sequenced sample was naive CD4+ T cells from blood. Receptor source: a woman between 18 and 30 years old in good health.

The chain joins TRBV6-5 to TRBJ1-5, with D unclear. CDR1 is MNHEY and CDR2 is SVGAGI in the germline V gene. V was clipped by 6 bases and J by 4 bases, with 13 bases between them. The CDR3 runs to 14 residues. For the CDR3, the DNA is TGTGCCAGCAGCCCCCAATACTCGAATCAGCCCCAGCATTTT. It is translated as CASSPQYSNQPQHF.

The CDR3 region is CAWTPWASGANVLTF. CDR3 DNA sequence: TGTGCCTGGACCCCCTGGGCCTCAGGGGCCAACGTCCTGACTTTC. V gene TRBV30 combines with J gene TRBJ2-6; D remains unclear. The CDR3 loop spans 15 amino acids. V shed 4 bases and J shed 4 bases, with 14 bases lying between them. Germline V gene data show CDR1 as GTSNPN and CDR2 as SVGIG (reference sequence).

The rearrangement uses TRBV6-4 and TRBJ1-2, with unresolved D. The V gene lost 2 bases and the J gene lost 8 bases, with 6 bases spanning the gap. The CDR3 extends over 11 amino acids. CDR1 and CDR2 (germline): MRHNA, SNTAGT. The CDR3 sequence is CASSDHRGYTF. Written as DNA, the CDR3 is TGTGCCAGCAGTGACCACCGGGGCTACACCTTC.

About this clone: At one of its ends the junction is not consistent with the germline gene, which may arise from a read error. This chain uses TRBV18 with TRBJ2-1; TRBD2 matches at 13 bases. CDR3 size: 13 residues. CDR1 is KGHSH and CDR2 is LQKENI in the germline V gene. CDR3 in DNA: TGTGCCAGCTCCCCGGGACTAGCGGGGCCCGGGGTCTTC. The encoded protein is CASSPGLAGPGVF.

A few counts support this clone. The chain couples TRBV20-1 to TRBJ1-1; no clear D. Deletions cut 3 bases from V and 10 bases from J, with 3 bases between. From germline, CDR1 is DFQATT and CDR2 SNEGSKA (reference sequence). The CDR3 length is 8 residues. The CDR3, as DNA: TGCAGTGCTAGTCGAGCTTTCTTT. This gives the protein CSASRAFF.

In its sample, this clone was seen a few times. V usage is TRBV6-5 and J usage is TRBJ2-7; possible D gene TRBD1, 5 bases. With 0 bases removed from V and 2 bases from J, the gap between germline ends came to 8 bases. The V gene's germline CDR1 is MNHEY and CDR2 SVGAGI. The CDR3 totals 14 residues. CDR3 in amino acids: CASSYSLGPYEQYF. The CDR3 region has the DNA TGTGCCAGCAGTTACTCGTTGGGGCCCTACGAGCAGTACTTC.

This chain uses TRBV29-1 with TRBJ2-5, with 12 bases lining up with TRBD1. Trimming took 6 bases from V and 3 from J; bases not matched to a gene: 11. The CDR3 consists of 16 residues. Germline values: CDR1 SQVTM, CDR2 ANQGSEA. CDR3 DNA: TGCAGCGTACCCGGGACAGGGGGCTTCAGGAAAGAGACCCAGTACTTC. This codes for CSVPGTGGFRKETQYF. Combining the CDR3 with reference TRBV29-1 and TRBJ2-5 gives the whole variable domain SAVISQKPSRDICQRGTSLTIQCQVDSQVTMMFWYRQQPGQSLTLIATANQGSEATYESGFVIDKFPISRPNLTFSTLTVSNMSPEDSSIYLCSVPGTGGFRKETQYFGPGTRLLVL.

The J gene is TRBJ2-3, the V gene TRBV28, with D possibly TRBD1 on 6 matching bases. The V gene lost 4 bases and the J gene lost 6 bases, with 11 bases spanning the gap. The CDR3 runs 13 residues. The germline V gene encodes CDR1 MDHEN and CDR2 SYDVKM. The CDR3 protein is CASSSNQGDTQYF. CDR3 coding DNA: TGTGCCAGCAGTTCTAACCAGGGGGATACGCAGTATTTT.

This clone was detected a few times. This sequence joins TRBV29-1 and TRBJ1-2, with D possibly TRBD1 on 5 matching bases. The CDR3 is 12 residues long. CDR1 and CDR2 from the germline V gene are SQVTM and ANQGSEA. Trimming cost V 4 bases and J 8 bases, with 14 bases left between them. CDR3 sequence reads: CSVGGVVDGYTF. In DNA form, the CDR3 reads TGCAGCGTTGGGGGGGTAGTGGACGGCTACACCTTC.

This chain links TRBV30 with TRBJ2-6; 7 bases are a match to TRBD1. This CDR3 has 16 amino acids. The V gene end was trimmed by 2 bases and the J gene end by 2 bases; junction bases not matched to a gene: 6. Germline-derived CDR1 and CDR2 are GTSNPN and SVGIG (reference sequence). CDR3 sequence: CAWSTKGGAGANVLTF. DNA of the CDR3: TGTGCCTGGAGTACTAAAGGGGGCGCTGGGGCCAACGTCCTGACTTTC.

This chain links TRBV21-1 with TRBJ2-1; no check of the table's D call, TRBD1, against the DNA was made. TRBV21-1 is a listed pseudogene. This CDR3 contains 16 residues. The CDR3 region has the DNA TGTGCCAGCAGCAAAGGGGGCCCAACGCCTCAAAATGAGCAGTTCTTC. It yields the protein CASSKGGPTPQNEQFF.

The rearrangement joins TRBV7-8 to TRBJ2-3, with 10 nucleotides matching TRBD1. The CDR3 has 15 amino acids. CDR1 is SGHVS, CDR2 FQNEAQ, per germline. The V and J ends lost 5 bases and 4 bases, in that order; junction bases with no gene match: 6. Here the CDR3 DNA reads TGTGCCAGCAGCCCCCGGGACAGGGGTGCAGATACGCAGTATTTT. Amino acids: CASSPRDRGADTQYF. The full variable domain, completed using reference TRBV7-8 and TRBJ2-3, is GAGVSQSPRYKVAKRGQDVALRCDPISGHVSLFWYQQALGQGPEFLTYFQNEAQLDKSGLPSDRFFAERPEGSVSTLKIQRTQQEDSAVYLCASSPRDRGADTQYFGPGTRLTVL.

The chain couples TRBV30 to TRBJ2-1; TRBD2 is a possible D gene (6 bases). Looked up from germline, CDR1 is GTSNPN and CDR2 is SVGIG (reference sequence). This CDR3 has 14 residues. Trimming shortened V by 2 bases and J by 0 bases, and 8 bases separated the two germline ends. CDR3: CAWSPGSSYNEQFF. CDR3 nucleotide sequence: TGTGCCTGGAGTCCCGGGAGCTCCTACAATGAGCAGTTCTTC.

This clone was picked up a small number of times. The rearrangement joins TRBV29-1 to TRBJ2-7; tentative D call: TRBD1 (6 bases). V was clipped by 4 bases and J by 6 bases, with 16 bases between them. The CDR3 covers 13 residues. The germline CDR1 and CDR2 sequences are SQVTM and ANQGSEA. CDR3 protein: CSVGLGTRREQYF. The CDR3 DNA is TGCAGCGTTGGGCTAGGGACAAGACGCGAGCAGTACTTC.

This clone was detected a few times. V is TRBV10-3 and J is TRBJ1-2; a possible D gene is TRBD1 (5 bases). V lost 0 bases and J lost 8, with 10 bases in between. CDR3 length: 13 residues. In germline, CDR1 is ENHRY, CDR2 SYGVKD. CDR3 sequence: CAISESTGRGYTF. The CDR3 DNA is TGTGCCATCAGTGAGTCTACAGGAAGGGGCTACACCTTC.

As regards this clone: Other DNA sequences in the same sample also yield this CDR3. The chain joins TRBV7-9 to TRBJ1-5; perhaps TRBD1 as D (6 bases). The CDR3 runs to 15 residues. Trimming took off 5 bases at V and 4 bases at J, with 15 bases between the two ends. Germline lookup yields CDR1 SEHNR and CDR2 FQNEAQ (reference sequence). The CDR3 nucleotides are TGTGCCAGCAGCCTTGTGGGGGGGCTAAATCAGCCCCAGCATTTT. The encoded protein is CASSLVGGLNQPQHF.

V and J are TRBV27 and TRBJ2-5; TRBD2 aligns across 7 bases. The CDR3 is 11 amino acids. The ends lost 9 bases at V and 6 bases at J; junction bases unmatched: 4. Looked up from germline, CDR1 is MNHEY and CDR2 is SMNVEV (reference sequence). CDR3 residues: CASRGVKTQYF. In nucleotides, the CDR3 is TGTGCCAGTCGGGGGGTAAAGACCCAGTACTTC.

This clone appeared a few times. This chain connects TRBV28 to TRBJ1-2, with a possible D match to TRBD1 (5 bases). V was clipped by 5 bases and J by 2 bases, with 9 bases between them. Germline assignment: CDR1 MDHEN and CDR2 SYDVKM. This CDR3 has 13 amino acids. This CDR3 is CASSRQRNYGYTF. For the CDR3, the DNA is TGTGCCAGCAGTAGACAGCGAAACTATGGCTACACCTTC.

This clone was found a few times. This chain links TRBV9 with TRBJ1-1; D possibly corresponds to TRBD1 (6 bases). The CDR3 covers 16 residues. Germline V gives CDR1 SGDLS, CDR2 YYNGEE. The V and J ends lost 0 bases and 2 bases respectively, with 14 bases between them. Written as DNA, the CDR3 is TGTGCCAGCAGCGTAGGGGGAGGGGGACACAACACTGAAGCTTTCTTT. Translating it yields CASSVGGGGHNTEAFF.

The table lists this clone with a few counts. This chain links TRBV18 with TRBJ2-1, with 9 bases matching TRBD2. CDR1 is KGHSH, CDR2 LQKENI, per germline. CDR3 size: 16 residues. With V trimmed by 8 bases and J by 0 bases, 8 bases remained unmatched. The CDR3 nucleotides are TGTGCCAGCCTGTCCTATAGCGGGAGCTCCTACAATGAGCAGTTCTTC. It yields the protein CASLSYSGSSYNEQFF.

This clone was seen more than once but under ten times. This rearrangement joins TRBV29-1 to TRBJ2-7, with TRBD1 identical over 7 bases. CDR1 and CDR2 from the germline V gene are SQVTM and ANQGSEA. This CDR3 is built from 12 residues. J gave up 5 bases and V 5 bases, and 6 bases lay outside the gene matches. CDR3 sequence reads: CSVRQGVNEQYF. As DNA, the CDR3 is TGCAGCGTTCGCCAGGGGGTCAACGAGCAGTACTTC.

This clone was seen a few times. CDR3 sequence (DNA): TGTGCCAGCATAAGGGAGAACAATCAGCCCCAGCATTTT. Translating it yields CASIRENNQPQHF. The chain couples TRBV2 to TRBJ1-5; D is uncertain. The CDR3 has 13 residues. Trimming took 7 bases from V and 3 from J, leaving 10 bases between them. Germline loops: CDR1 SNHLY, CDR2 FYNNEI.

This clone turned up a few times. V and J are TRBV30 and TRBJ1-5; TRBD1 agrees at 8 bases. With 2 bases clipped from V and 5 bases from J, the junction kept 11 bases outside the gene matches. The CDR3 runs to 16 residues. Germline CDR1 GTSNPN, CDR2 SVGIG (reference sequence). For the CDR3, the DNA is TGTGCCTGGAGTCCACAGGGGGGTATGGGCGATCAGCCCCAGCATTTT. Translation: CAWSPQGGMGDQPQHF.

The chain employs TRBV29-1 and TRBJ2-7; TRBD2 matches at 11 bases. The CDR3 contains 14 residues. Germline V gene sequence: CDR1 SQVTM, CDR2 ANQGSEA. V was clipped by 6 bases and J by 6 bases; unmatched bases: 10. CDR3 residues: CSVGLLAGEVEQYF. CDR3 coding DNA: TGCAGCGTGGGACTACTAGCGGGGGAAGTCGAGCAGTACTTC.

This clone has more than one count but fewer than ten. The chain has TRBV7-9 and TRBJ1-1; a weak D match, TRBD1 (6 bases). Germline V gene data show CDR1 as SEHNR and CDR2 as FQNEAQ (reference sequence). The CDR3 is 14 residues long. V was pared by 5 bases and J by 6 bases, with 16 bases between. CDR3 in amino acids: CASSIYRESPEAFF. The DNA of the CDR3 is TGTGCCAGCAGCATATACAGGGAAAGCCCTGAAGCTTTCTTT.

This chain uses TRBV7-9 with TRBJ2-7; D gene unclear. V lost 1 base to trimming and J lost 2 bases, with 9 bases between them. The length of the CDR3 is 14 residues. Germline V lookup: CDR1 SEHNR, CDR2 FQNEAQ (reference sequence). The CDR3 spells CASSLVTLTYEQYF. CDR3 DNA: TGTGCCAGCAGCTTAGTTACGCTAACCTACGAGCAGTACTTC. The variable domain in full, completed from reference TRBV7-9 and TRBJ2-7, reads DTGVSQNPRHKITKRGQNVTFRCDPISEHNRLYWYRQTLGQGPEFLTYFQNEAQLEKSRLLSDRFSAERPKGSFSTLEIQRTEQGDSAMYLCASSLVTLTYEQYFGPGTRLTVT.

The chain joins TRBV11-2 to TRBJ2-1; 10 bases line up with TRBD2. The CDR3 runs to 17 residues. Germline CDR1 is SGHAT and CDR2 is FQNNGV. V lost 4 bases to trimming and J lost 4 bases; unmatched junction nucleotides: 10. CDR3 in amino acids: CASSSYGQREGYNEQFF. For the CDR3, the DNA is TGTGCCAGCAGCTCCTACGGACAGCGGGAGGGATACAATGAGCAGTTCTTC.

The CDR3 coding sequence is TGTGCCAGCAGTTACTCGGGACATAGGTCTAGGGAGCAGTTCTTC. This translates into CASSYSGHRSREQFF. This chain uses TRBV6-5 with TRBJ2-1; D perhaps matches TRBD1 (6 bases). CDR1 MNHEY and CDR2 SVGAGI come from the germline V gene. This CDR3 comprises 15 residues. Trimming took off 0 bases at V and 10 bases at J, with 16 bases between the two ends.

The chain carries TRBV7-2 and TRBJ2-3, with 10 bases aligning to TRBD1. Germline V gene sequence: CDR1 SGHTA, CDR2 FQGNSA. This CDR3 is 15 amino acids long. The V segment lost 8 bases and the J segment 3 bases; nucleotides outside the gene matches: 8. CDR3 sequence (DNA): TGTGCCAGCCGTTCCCGGGACAGGGGTACAGATACGCAGTATTTT. Encoded protein: CASRSRDRGTDTQYF.

This clone was seen a handful of times. The chain has TRBV18 and TRBJ1-5, with D maybe TRBD1 (5 bases). The germline CDR1 and CDR2 sequences are KGHSH and LQKENI. CDR3 length equals 15 residues. The germline V and J ends were trimmed by 4 bases and 5 bases, with 15 bases remaining between them. In DNA form, the CDR3 reads TGTGCCAGCTCACTACAAGCAGGGTTTGATCAGCCCCAGCATTTT. This translates into CASSLQAGFDQPQHF.